This paragraph covers one T cell receptor beta chain sequence. The table came from immunoSEQ multiplex PCR; TCRdb's copy has only in-frame clones and leaves some out. The data show 130,000 to 150,000 clones, roughly nine tenths seen once. This entry is derived from a study of cytomegalovirus exposure and HLA in healthy donors. With 5 bases clipped from V and 3 bases from J, the junction kept 6 bases outside the gene matches. In germline, CDR1 is LGHNA, CDR2 YNFKEQ. This CDR3 has 14 residues. The sample comprised PBMCs. This clonotype was sampled from a man aged 18 to 29 in good health and CMV-seronegative. The V and J genes are TRBV4-2 and TRBJ2-7; 8 positions agree with TRBD1. CDR3 in amino acids: CASSYSDRDYEQYF. Here the CDR3 DNA reads TGTGCCAGCAGCTATTCGGACAGGGACTACGAGCAGTACTTC.